The T cell receptor (beta chain) described here comes from a study of blood T cell repertoires in COVID-19. This CDR3 has 15 residues. The V end was cut by 4 bases, the J end by 6 bases, with 19 bases between. Germline V gene data show CDR1 as SGHRS and CDR2 as YFSETQ. Only in-frame clones appear in the TCRdb table, and some are missing; sequencing was by immunoSEQ multiplex PCR. The repertoire has 35,000 to 45,000 clones, approximately 91% of them found once; the top ten carry 13% to 15%. The V gene is TRBV5-1, the J gene TRBJ1-2; perhaps TRBD1 as D (6 bases). The sequenced sample consisted of peripheral blood. The source of this sequence is a human donor in a cohort sampled during active COVID-19. The CDR3 loop reads CASSTLANDRNGYTF. The CDR3 DNA reads TGCGCCAGCAGCACATTAGCCAATGACAGGAATGGCTACACCTTC.